This T cell receptor (beta chain) came from a study of human thymus T cells (TCRdb year 2020). Regarding the study in general: The study characterized TCR alpha and beta repertoires from about 8 infant thymus samples and a few related peripheral blood samples. The cohort included more than five male and two female infants, with donor ages spanning 7 to 244 days.

Thymus tissue was obtained as surgical resects removed during corrective cardiac surgery. In Finland, the donors were immunologically healthy infants who were having open corrective cardiac surgery for congenital heart defects. After being mechanically released from the tissue, thymocytes were kept at -70 degrees C in pellets of 10-30 million cells. A QIAsymphony instrument was used to extract genomic DNA from the frozen cell pellets. The immunoSEQ multiplex PCR assay was used to amplify the TCRB and TCRAD loci from a standardized quantity of quality-controlled genomic DNA. The amplicons spanned the V(D)J region and were long enough to cover the CDR3 and allow V and J genes to be identified. Through the commercial immunoSEQ service, the amplicons were sequenced on an Illumina platform. Regarding the original processing steps: Primer bias and sequencing errors were corrected as previously described, and TCRAD and TCRB definitions were based on the IMGT database. The repertoires were analysed using immunoSEQ Analyzer 3.0 and VDJTools for basic statistics, V/J segment usage, diversity estimates, rarefaction and pairwise overlap. Chao1, ChaoE, Efron-Thisted, Shannon and inverse Simpson indices were used to estimate diversity, which was also estimated on datasets down-sampled to the smallest sample. Repertoire overlap was assessed by strict matching of CDR3 nucleotide sequence, V gene and J gene, and clustering was done by Jaccard-based multidimensional scaling. In its TCRdb copy, this immuneACCESS table keeps in-frame sequences only and misses some clones. Where compared with another copy, unresolved V genes explain less than half of these, and the others have no known cause. The V and J calls and the clone size are those of that table, but D and trimming were determined from the DNA. The sample contains around 130,000 clones, about 94% of them found a single time. The ten largest account for under 0.025% of the sample.

From the cysteine through the phenylalanine, the CDR3 covers 16 amino acids. CDR3 DNA is the only sequence kept; it has 48 bases, read in frame from the first base. V loses 6 bases of germline sequence and J loses 12 bases, and the interval between the two ends is 27 bases. CDR1 MDHEN and CDR2 SYDVKM were looked up in the germline V gene. On this clone: It lacks a known antigen. The input lacks base qualities; no much larger clone sits a single base away.

Summary of the overall study and its limitations: On average, thymus samples yielded around 810,000 unique TCRB clonotypes, whereas blood samples yielded some 92,000. Both the thymic and the peripheral blood repertoires appeared to show biased V and J gene segment usage. Highly overlapping thymic TCR repertoires among unrelated individuals were reported in the related research.

The rearranged chain carries TRBV28 and TRBJ2-1; the D region possibly corresponds to TRBD2 (6 bases align). This receptor was identified in a boy in the first two years of life with a congenital heart defect but otherwise immunologically healthy. The specimen was thymus tissue. The DNA reads TGTGCCAGCAGCTATCGACCGGGACGCCGGAGGGATTCGCAGTTCTTC. It codes for CASSYRPGRRRDSQFF.